What follows describes a single TCR beta chain. This entry is derived from a study of blood T cell repertoires in COVID-19. As for the study in general: T cells, B-cell-depleted T cells, or PBMCs provided the cDNA or gDNA that served as material.

This CDR3 comprises 15 residues. The V gene's germline CDR1 is SGHTA and CDR2 FQGNSA. Trimming shortened V by 5 bases and J by 5 bases, and 16 bases separated the two germline ends. Data came from immunoSEQ multiplex PCR; TCRdb stores just in-frame clones and leaves some out. The table records almost 55,000 clones, roughly 84% of them present only once. V and J are TRBV7-2 and TRBJ2-1; a possible D gene is TRBD1 (5 bases). The clonotype was recovered from a man in his forties or fifties with active COVID-19. The sample taken for sequencing was peripheral blood. The CDR3 coding sequence is TGTGCCAGCAGCCTGCAAGGGGCCATTGACAATGAGCAGTTCTTC. Translation gives CASSLQGAIDNEQFF.